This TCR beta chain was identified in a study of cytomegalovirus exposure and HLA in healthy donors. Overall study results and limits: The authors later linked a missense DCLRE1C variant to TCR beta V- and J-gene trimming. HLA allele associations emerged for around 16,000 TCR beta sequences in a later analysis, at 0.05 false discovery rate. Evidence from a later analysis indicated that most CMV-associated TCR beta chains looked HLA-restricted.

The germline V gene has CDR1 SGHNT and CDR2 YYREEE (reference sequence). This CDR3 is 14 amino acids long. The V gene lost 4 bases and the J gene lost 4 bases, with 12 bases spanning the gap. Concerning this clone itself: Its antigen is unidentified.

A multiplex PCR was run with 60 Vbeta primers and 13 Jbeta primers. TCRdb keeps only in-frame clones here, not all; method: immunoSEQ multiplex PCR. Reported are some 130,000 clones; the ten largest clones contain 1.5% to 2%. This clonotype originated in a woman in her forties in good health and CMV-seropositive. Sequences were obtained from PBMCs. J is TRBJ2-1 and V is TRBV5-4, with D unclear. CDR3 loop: CASSLPDGYNEQFF. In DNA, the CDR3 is TGTGCCAGCAGCCTCCCCGACGGGTACAATGAGCAGTTCTTC. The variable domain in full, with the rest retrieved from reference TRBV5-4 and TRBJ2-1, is ETGVTQSPTHLIKTRGQQVTLRCSSQSGHNTVSWYQQALGQGPQFIFQYYREEENGRGNFPPRFSGLQFPNYSSELNVNALELDDSALYLCASSLPDGYNEQFFGPGTRLTVL.